One T cell receptor beta chain is described in this entry. The data belong to a study of cytomegalovirus exposure and HLA in healthy donors. Amplification used 60 Vbeta primers and 13 Jbeta primers. Profiling relied on immunoSEQ multiplex PCR, and the TCRdb table lists in-frame clones only, not all of them. The repertoire holds about 200,000 clones, with around 80% as singletons. The ends were cut back, 7 bases at V and 1 base at J, with 14 bases in the middle. Germline V gives CDR1 SNHLY, CDR2 FYNNEI. The CDR3 contains 15 residues. This clonotype originated in a woman aged 40 to 50 in good health and CMV-seronegative. Input material: PBMCs. The V gene is TRBV2, the J gene TRBJ1-5; weak D call: TRBD1 (5 bases). The CDR3 nucleotides are TGTGCCAGCACTGGGGGGACGTCGAGCAATCAGCCCCAGCATTTT. This translates into CASTGGTSSNQPQHF.